What follows is one TCR beta chain and its context. From germline, CDR1 is LNHDA and CDR2 SQIVND (reference sequence). The CDR3 is made up of 14 amino acids. J was trimmed by 7 bases and V by 8 bases; bases with no gene match: 8. This entry is derived from a study of blood T cell repertoires in COVID-19. Libraries were prepared by immunoSEQ multiplex PCR; TCRdb keeps only in-frame clonotypes and omits some of them. Seen here are about 110,000 clones, 80% to 90% observed once, and the top ten hold 4.5% to 6%. The TCR comes from a middle-aged man with active or convalescent COVID-19. The sample was peripheral blood. This chain connects TRBV19 to TRBJ1-5, with TRBD1 matching over 10 bases. The CDR3 sequence: CASWGQGRNQPQHF. The CDR3 DNA is TGTGCCAGTTGGGGACAGGGGCGGAACCAGCCCCAGCATTTT.